What follows describes a single T cell receptor (beta chain). Its antigen is undetermined. This likely traces to a read error, being one base from a far larger clone. Documented time point: newly diagnosed GD, antithyroid drugs for less than 3 months. TCR sequences were obtained from RNA taken from PBMCs. The authors drew patients from an endocrinology department in Xi'an, China. Researchers made TCR beta libraries by using iRepertoire HTBI primers and running Arm-PCR on CDR3 regions. In TCRdb, the multiplex PCR reads were re-called with MiXCR into one record per CDR3 protein. The top ten clones hold approximately 25% of a sample with 500,000 or so distinct CDR3 sequences, around 15% of them seen once. These data come from a study of regulatory T cells in long-lasting Graves disease. The study, taken as a whole, reports: Public clonotype sharing was higher in persistent than newly diagnosed patients.

Looked up from germline, CDR1 is MNHGY and CDR2 is SVAAGI. The CDR3 contains 15 residues. V was shortened by 3 bases and J by 3 bases, with 13 bases between the two germline ends. The same data also went into a second study, on T cells in Graves' hyperthyroidism and ophthalmopathy. As that report states: Clinicians diagnosed patients from clinical symptoms, serum thyroxine and TRAb, thyroid ultrasound and orbital computed tomography. The authors' 13 V-J model separated ophthalmopathy from stable hyperthyroidism.

The sequence was collected from a woman aged 35 to 60 with Graves disease. The J gene is TRBJ2-3, the V gene TRBV6-9, with D perhaps matching TRBD2 (6 bases). This specimen consisted of peripheral blood mononuclear cells (PBMCs), obtained at new diagnosis, from a patient treated with antithyroid drugs. CDR3: CASSYVGGITDTQYF. In DNA, the CDR3 is TGTGCCAGCAGTTACGTGGGGGGAATAACAGATACGCAGTATTTT.